Sequencing of this TCR beta chain was carried out in a study of blood T cell repertoires in COVID-19. How the authors handled the data: Amplification of reference gene primers provided the estimated nucleated cell counts. The method was immunoSEQ multiplex PCR; TCRdb's version includes in-frame clones alone and lacks a portion of them. V and J calls plus clone size are reproduced from that table; the DNA served to infer D and trimming. The sample contains approximately 350,000 clones, around 83% of which appear only once. Germline V CDR1 and CDR2: LNHDA, SQIVND (reference sequence). This CDR3 is 17 amino acids long. Trimming took 11 bases from V and 0 from J, leaving 22 bases between them.

This chain joins TRBV19 and TRBJ2-2, with D maybe TRBD1 (7 bases). This TCR was sampled from a man aged 25-40 years with active or convalescent COVID-19. Sequencing used peripheral blood. DNA for the CDR3: TGTGCCCCTAAGTGCCAGGGGGGCGGGTCGAACACCGGGGAGCTGTTTTTT. This translates into CAPKCQGGGSNTGELFF.